This T cell receptor beta chain was captured by sequencing in a study of T-cell memory formation after mild COVID-19. Study conclusions and caveats: Of the contracting clones, CD4+ ones lay mainly in CM and EM, and CD8+ ones in EMRA.

TCRdb reanalysed the 5' RACE reads using MiXCR and keeps one entry per CDR3 protein. The sample records approximately 570,000 distinct CDR3 sequences, roughly 17% being singletons. This CDR3 is 12 amino acids long. CDR1 and CDR2 (germline): DFQATT, SNEGSKA (reference sequence). V was shortened by 2 bases and J by 5 bases, with 9 bases between the two germline ends. This clonotype was recorded a few times. The antigen is undetermined. The V gene is TRBV20-1, the J gene TRBJ1-1; no clear D. The receptor was derived from an adult woman who had mild COVID-19 (a few samples of this study predate the infection). Cell type and time point are not known. The material sequenced was PBMCs or a T cell subset sorted from them (not recorded which). The CDR3 DNA is TGCAGTGCTAGAAGTCAACGGACTGAAGCTTTCTTT. Amino acid sequence: CSARSQRTEAFF.